This is a list of T cell receptor beta chains from one sample in a study of cytomegalovirus exposure and HLA in healthy donors. Only in-frame clones appear in the TCRdb table, and some are missing; sequencing was by immunoSEQ multiplex PCR. This sample yields more than 85,000 clones, of which almost 70% are seen a single time; 3.2% belongs to the top ten. Material: PBMCs. These receptors all come from a man aged 25-45 years in good health and CMV-seronegative. Each CDR3 is given with its conserved first and last residue. The D gene is left open where the match is weak. Only part of the rows carry a size: once, few, many, or a class if the clone is expanded.

V gene	J gene	D gene	clone size	CDR3 protein	CDR3 DNA
TRBV7-8	TRBJ1-3	NA	NA	CASSIRGSGNTIYF	TGTGCCAGCAGCATCCGGGGCTCTGGAAACACCATATATTTT
TRBV4-3	TRBJ2-1	NA	NA	CASSQSGLNEQFF	TGCGCCAGCAGCCAATCAGGGTTGAATGAGCAGTTCTTC
TRBV10-3	TRBJ2-2	TRBD1	NA	CAITPGQHTGELFF	TGTGCCATCACACCGGGACAGCACACCGGGGAGCTGTTTTTT
TRBV7-9	TRBJ2-2	TRBD2	NA	CASSGRGAGELFF	TGTGCCAGCAGTGGGCGGGGGGCCGGGGAGCTGTTTTTT
TRBV7-6	TRBJ1-1	NA	NA	CASSPTISTEAFF	TGTGCCAGCAGCCCCACAATATCAACTGAAGCTTTCTTT
TRBV6-6	TRBJ2-5	TRBD1	NA	CASSYPGTGPGSQYF	TGTGCCAGCAGCTATCCCGGGACAGGCCCTGGGTCCCAGTACTTC
TRBV7-3	TRBJ2-1	TRBD1	NA	CASSLTGAKYNEQFF	TGTGCCAGCAGCTTGACAGGGGCGAAGTACAATGAGCAGTTCTTC
TRBV9	TRBJ2-5	NA	NA	CASSAWQGQETQYF	TGTGCCAGCAGCGCGTGGCAGGGGCAAGAGACCCAGTACTTC
TRBV29-1	TRBJ1-2	NA	few	CSAYGGGAYGYTF	TGCAGCGCCTACGGTGGGGGGGCGTATGGCTACACCTTC
TRBV5-5	TRBJ2-1	TRBD2	NA	CASSPLGREAYNEQFF	TGTGCCAGCAGCCCCCTCGGGCGGGAGGCCTACAATGAGCAGTTCTTC